Shown below are 31 T cell receptor beta chains from a single sample sequenced in a study of cytomegalovirus exposure and HLA in healthy donors. 60 Vbeta and 13 Jbeta primers were used in PCR. The assay was immunoSEQ multiplex PCR, and TCRdb's table has in-frame clones only and misses some. The sample has roughly 190,000 clones; around 80% are singletons. The specimen sequenced was PBMCs. These receptors were collected from a woman between 25 and 40 years old in good health and CMV-seropositive.

This chain uses TRBV29-1 with TRBJ2-1; 8 bases are a match to TRBD2. V was pared by 6 bases and J by 2 bases, with 6 bases of the junction left unmatched. The CDR3 contains 14 residues. Per the germline V gene, CDR1 is SQVTM and CDR2 is ANQGSEA. The CDR3 coding sequence is TGCAGCGTCTTAGCGGGAACGACCTACAATGAGCAGTTCTTC. Translated, it gives CSVLAGTTYNEQFF.

V gene TRBV19 combines with J gene TRBJ1-1, with D possibly being TRBD1 (6 bases). This CDR3 region has 12 residues. Between the trimmed V and J ends, which lost 7 bases and 0 bases, there was a span of 6 bases. Germline V gene lookup returns CDR1 LNHDA and CDR2 SQIVND (reference sequence). The CDR3 DNA reads TGTGCCAGTAAGGGGGTGAACACTGAAGCTTTCTTT. It is translated as CASKGVNTEAFF.

The CDR3 loop is CASSLLTHGAGSNEQFF. As DNA, the CDR3 is TGCGCCAGCAGCCTACTTACGCATGGAGCCGGGAGCAATGAGCAGTTCTTC. The V call is TRBV5-1, the J call TRBJ2-1, with D possibly matching TRBD2 (6 bases). This CDR3 is built from 17 residues. V lost 4 bases and J lost 6, with 23 bases in between. From germline, CDR1 is SGHRS and CDR2 YFSETQ.

The chain links TRBV21-1 to TRBJ1-2. TRBV21-1 corresponds to a pseudogene. The CDR3 covers 13 residues. The CDR3 loop is CASRWGDLCGYTF. CDR3 nucleotide sequence: TGTGCCAGCAGATGGGGGGATCTCTGTGGCTACACCTTC.

This sequence joins TRBV7-9 and TRBJ1-1; TRBD1 matches 7 bases. The V gene's germline CDR1 is SEHNR and CDR2 FQNEAQ (reference sequence). The J segment lost 1 base and the V segment lost 5 bases, leaving 4 bases of the junction unmatched. The CDR3 spans 14 residues. DNA of the CDR3: TGTGCCAGCAGCGCCTGGACAGGGAACACTGAAGCTTTCTTT. It codes for CASSAWTGNTEAFF.

The chain couples TRBV14 to TRBJ2-3; TRBD1 might be the D (6 bases). V lost 2 bases to trimming and J lost 4 bases, with 7 bases between them. The CDR3 totals 13 residues. Germline lookup yields CDR1 SGHDN and CDR2 FVKESK. The CDR3 DNA sequence: TGTGCCAGCAGCCAAACAGGGTCAGATACGCAGTATTTT. Its translation is CASSQTGSDTQYF.

V is TRBV7-8 and J is TRBJ2-5, with 7 bases lining up with TRBD1. The end of the DNA aligns better with TRBJ2-7, so the J call may be wrong. Germline V CDR1 and CDR2: SGHVS, FQNEAQ. This CDR3 is 15 amino acids long. CDR3 amino acids: CASSVEGGLSYEQYF. The CDR3 nucleotides are TGTGCCAGCAGCGTCGAAGGGGGCCTCTCCTACGAGCAGTACTTC.

The chain joins TRBV7-2 to TRBJ1-5; 9 nucleotides match TRBD1. CDR3 length equals 15 residues. The germline V gene encodes CDR1 SGHTA and CDR2 FQGNSA. Trimming took 4 bases from V and 7 from J; bases not matched to a gene: 8. The CDR3, as DNA: TGTGCCAGCAGCTCAGACAGGGGGTTCGGACAGCCCCAGCATTTT. It codes for CASSSDRGFGQPQHF.

V gene TRBV7-9 combines with J gene TRBJ2-1; 13 bases align to TRBD2. V trimming: 4 bases; J trimming: 8 bases; junction bases outside the gene matches: 2. The length of the CDR3 is 14 residues. CDR1 and CDR2 from the germline V gene are SEHNR and FQNEAQ (reference sequence). CDR3 protein: CASSYGTSGDEQFF. For the CDR3, the DNA is TGTGCCAGCAGCTACGGGACTAGCGGGGATGAGCAGTTCTTC.

The gene calls are TRBV11-2 and TRBJ1-1; perhaps TRBD1 as D (5 bases). Germline CDR1 SGHAT, CDR2 FQNNGV. Trimming stripped 1 base from V and 3 bases from J, with 6 bases between. The CDR3 has 13 amino acids. Written as DNA, the CDR3 is TGTGCCAGCAGCTTAGTACAGGACACTGAAGCTTTCTTT. As protein: CASSLVQDTEAFF.

In regard to this clone: Mismatch with germline at one junction end may stem from a read error. V usage is TRBV20-1 and J usage is TRBJ2-1, with a weak D call TRBD2 (7 bases). CDR3 length: 11 amino acids. Germline values: CDR1 DFQATT, CDR2 SNEGSKA (reference sequence). In nucleotides, the CDR3 is TGCAGTGCTAGAGACGGCGGGGGCCTGCTCTTC. This gives the protein CSARDGGGLLF.

This clone was recorded a few times. V is TRBV7-6 and J is TRBJ1-1, with TRBD1 as a possible D gene (5 bases). V gave up 5 bases and J gave up 1 base, with 11 bases separating them. CDR1 SGHVS and CDR2 FNYEAQ come from the germline V gene. This CDR3 has 14 amino acids. The CDR3 here is CASSVGHQNTEAFF. In DNA form, the CDR3 reads TGTGCCAGCAGCGTAGGACACCAGAACACTGAAGCTTTCTTT.

This clone was seen only a few times. The CDR3, as DNA: TGCGCCAGCAGTGAGGTCGGCTCCTACGAGCAGTACTTC. Protein sequence: CASSEVGSYEQYF. The chain couples TRBV10-1 to TRBJ2-7; no definite D call. Trimming stripped 2 bases from V and 0 bases from J, with 5 bases between. CDR1 WNHNN and CDR2 SYGVQD come from the germline V gene (reference sequence). The CDR3 covers 13 residues.

In this sample, this clone turned up a few times. CDR3 region: CASSPYRGSEAFF. In DNA form, the CDR3 reads TGTGCCAGCAGTCCTTACAGGGGTTCTGAAGCTTTCTTT. The chain couples TRBV6-5 to TRBJ1-1, with 7 bases matching TRBD1. Germline V gene lookup returns CDR1 MNHEY and CDR2 SVGAGI. The CDR3 is 13 amino acids. The trim removed 5 bases at V and 6 bases at J, leaving 6 bases unmatched.

The chain employs TRBV4-3 and TRBJ1-2; TRBD1 is a possible D gene (6 bases). The CDR3 contains 14 residues. Germline lookup yields CDR1 LGHNA and CDR2 YSLEER. The ends were cut back, 1 base at V and 8 bases at J, with 14 bases in the middle. The CDR3, as DNA: TGCGCCAGCAGCCAAGGAGGGGGGGCGAAGGGCTACACCTTC. The encoded protein is CASSQGGGAKGYTF.

V is TRBV10-3 and J is TRBJ2-1; 8 nucleotides align to TRBD1. This CDR3 comprises 14 residues. Germline CDR1 ENHRY, CDR2 SYGVKD. With 5 bases clipped from V and 5 bases from J, the junction kept 5 bases outside the gene matches. The CDR3 sequence is CAISRTGSDNEQFF. CDR3 sequence (DNA): TGTGCCATCAGTAGGACAGGGAGCGACAATGAGCAGTTCTTC.

The V and J genes are TRBV5-1 and TRBJ2-1; 10 bases fit TRBD2. Germline loops: CDR1 SGHRS, CDR2 YFSETQ. J lost 4 bases, V lost 0 bases, and 4 bases had no gene match. This CDR3 has 16 residues. CDR3 amino acids: CASSLGLAGGYNEQFF. In DNA, the CDR3 is TGCGCCAGCAGCTTGGGACTAGCGGGCGGGTACAATGAGCAGTTCTTC.

This chain uses TRBV4-1 with TRBJ1-2; D is uncertain. Germline CDR1 and CDR2: MGHRA and YSYEKL. V lost 3 bases, J lost 1 base, and 12 bases lay in between. The CDR3 totals 15 residues. CDR3 region: CASSHAGPFNYGYTF. CDR3 nucleotide sequence: TGCGCCAGCAGCCACGCCGGTCCCTTTAACTATGGCTACACCTTC.

This clone appeared a few times. The chain employs TRBV18 and TRBJ2-7; maybe TRBD1 (6 bases). Deletions cut 3 bases from V and 3 bases from J, with 18 bases between. Looked up from germline, CDR1 is KGHSH and CDR2 is LQKENI. The CDR3 contains 16 residues. CDR3 amino acids: CASSPEQGVGNYEQYF. In nucleotides, the CDR3 is TGTGCCAGCTCACCCGAACAGGGAGTGGGAAACTACGAGCAGTACTTC.

This clone was counted only a few times. This chain links TRBV6-1 with TRBJ1-1; TRBD1 might be the D (5 bases). CDR3 size: 13 residues. CDR1 and CDR2 (germline): MNHNS, SASEGT. Trimming shortened V by 8 bases and J by 4 bases, and 14 bases separated the two germline ends. CDR3 loop: CASLRGMATEAFF. The DNA of the CDR3 is TGTGCCAGCCTCCGGGGGATGGCCACTGAAGCTTTCTTT.

The chain has TRBV5-5 and TRBJ1-2; a weak D match, TRBD1 (5 bases). The CDR3 totals 16 residues. Germline CDR1 is SGHKS and CDR2 is YYEKEE (reference sequence). V lost 0 bases to trimming and J lost 2 bases, with 14 bases between them. The CDR3 DNA sequence: TGTGCCAGCAGCTTGGCCCCAGGGAATAAAAACTATGGCTACACCTTC. It yields the protein CASSLAPGNKNYGYTF.

The chain carries TRBV28 and TRBJ1-6; possible D gene TRBD1, 6 bases. V lost 2 bases, J lost 9 bases, and 14 bases lay in between. The CDR3 covers 15 residues. Germline loops: CDR1 MDHEN, CDR2 SYDVKM. The CDR3 DNA sequence: TGTGCCAGCAGTTTACGGCGGGGGCGGGTTTCACCCCTCCACTTT. It is translated as CASSLRRGRVSPLHF. The whole variable domain, remainder taken from reference TRBV28 and TRBJ1-6, is DVKVTQSSRYLVKRTGEKVFLECVQDMDHENMFWYRQDPGLGLRLIYFSYDVKMKEKGDIPEGYSVSREKKERFSLILESASTNQTSMYLCASSLRRGRVSPLHFGNGTRLTVT.

This chain's CDR3 is CASSEGFWGETQYF. The DNA for the CDR3 is TGTGCCAGCAGTGAAGGATTCTGGGGCGAGACGCAGTATTTT. The V call is TRBV6-1, the J call TRBJ2-3; D possibly corresponds to TRBD1 (5 bases). The CDR3 is 14 amino acids. CDR1 and CDR2 from the germline V gene are MNHNS and SASEGT. V gave up 1 base and J gave up 9 bases, with 14 bases separating them.

This chain joins TRBV19 and TRBJ2-2, with a tentative D call TRBD2 (6 bases). The CDR3 is 14 amino acids. The ends were cut back, 5 bases at V and 1 base at J, with 8 bases in the middle. Germline CDR1 LNHDA, CDR2 SQIVND (reference sequence). The CDR3 coding sequence is TGTGCCAGTAGTGCGGGACGGAACACCGGGGAGCTGTTTTTT. This encodes CASSAGRNTGELFF. Variable domain in full (rest from reference TRBV19 and TRBJ2-2): DGGITQSPKYLFRKEGQNVTLSCEQNLNHDAMYWYRQDPGQGLRLIYYSQIVNDFQKGDIAEGYSVSREKKESFPLTVTSAQKNPTAFYLCASSAGRNTGELFFGEGSRLTVL.

The rearrangement links TRBV28 to TRBJ1-6; TRBD1 is a possible D gene (5 bases). Trimming shortened V by 4 bases and J by 7 bases, and 14 bases separated the two germline ends. The CDR3 runs to 15 residues. Germline V gene lookup returns CDR1 MDHEN and CDR2 SYDVKM. The CDR3 is CASSSRGARNSPLHF. CDR3 bases: TGTGCCAGCAGTTCCCGCGGGGCCAGGAATTCACCCCTCCACTTT.

The rearrangement links TRBV7-2 to TRBJ1-4, with D possibly TRBD1 on 5 matching bases. The V end lost 3 bases, the J end lost 3 bases, and 11 bases lay between the germline ends. CDR3 length equals 15 residues. The germline gives CDR1 SGHTA, CDR2 FQGNSA. CDR3 in amino acids: CASSFQTAPNEKLFF. The DNA for the CDR3 is TGTGCCAGCAGCTTTCAGACAGCACCTAATGAAAAACTGTTTTTT.

The J gene is TRBJ1-1, the V gene TRBV5-1; D gene unclear. The CDR3 sequence is 15 residues long. V shed 1 base and J shed 4 bases, with 14 bases lying between them. Germline values: CDR1 SGHRS, CDR2 YFSETQ. In DNA form, the CDR3 reads TGCGCCAGCAGCTTGAGCGGAGACGGTTTCACTGAAGCTTTCTTT. Its translation is CASSLSGDGFTEAFF.

The CDR3 protein is CASSLLGTGAAFF. The DNA of the CDR3 is TGCGCCAGCAGCTTGTTGGGGACAGGGGCAGCTTTCTTT. The chain couples TRBV5-1 to TRBJ1-1; 10 bases align to TRBD1. V lost 1 base and J lost 10; bases outside the gene matches: 4. The V gene's germline CDR1 is SGHRS and CDR2 YFSETQ. The CDR3 consists of 13 residues.

The chain carries TRBV30 and TRBJ2-5; 8 bases map to TRBD2. V trimming: 2 bases; J trimming: 5 bases; junction bases outside the gene matches: 10. The germline gives CDR1 GTSNPN, CDR2 SVGIG (reference sequence). This CDR3 has 15 amino acids. The CDR3 spells CAWSHIVGTRETQYF. DNA for the CDR3: TGTGCCTGGAGTCATATTGTGGGGACTAGGGAGACCCAGTACTTC.

This clone was observed a handful of times. The chain combines TRBV28 with TRBJ2-5; D unclear. The last part of the DNA fits TRBJ2-7 better; the J call may be wrong. The CDR3 extends over 13 amino acids. CDR1 is MDHEN, CDR2 SYDVKM, per germline. This CDR3 is CASGAQATYEQYF. CDR3 nucleotides: TGTGCCAGCGGCGCGCAGGCAACCTACGAGCAGTACTTC.

The chain couples TRBV28 to TRBJ1-5, with D unresolved. The CDR3 sequence is 12 residues long. The germline V gene has CDR1 MDHEN and CDR2 SYDVKM. Trimming removed 5 bases at V and 9 bases at J, with 11 bases between. CDR3 sequence reads: CASSLPGRPQHF. CDR3 nucleotide sequence: TGTGCCAGCAGTCTCCCCGGTCGGCCCCAGCATTTT.